This T cell receptor (beta chain) stems from a study of T cells in Graves' hyperthyroidism and ophthalmopathy. RNA transcripts yielded amplified TCR beta CDR3 regions. With the HTBI primer set, the TCR CDR3 went through a first round of RT-PCR. TCRdb reprocessed the multiplex PCR reads via MiXCR and lists one record per CDR3 protein. Of approximately 600,000 distinct CDR3 sequences in the sample, approximately 15% were seen once. A word on this clonotype: The antigen is unknown.

The ends lost 5 bases at V and 8 bases at J; junction bases unmatched: 5. The CDR3 is 11 residues long. CDR1 is SQVTM and CDR2 is ANQGSEA in the germline V gene. Overall study findings and caveats: Most thyroid clonotypes that were expanded above 0.001 also turned up in blood.

Ophthalmopathy patients had moderate-to-severe active disease, CAS ≥3, NOSPECS ≥4, and disease duration under 3 months. Exclusion criteria comprised uncontrolled infection, other autoimmune disease, pregnancy or lactation. PBMCs came from 10 ml fresh peripheral blood. Sequenced material: blood. This clonotype was obtained from a woman in her thirties or forties with Graves' ophthalmopathy. The chain joins TRBV29-1 to TRBJ1-2, with 7 positions matching TRBD1. The CDR3 DNA sequence: TGCAGCGTTTGGGACAGCGGGGGCTACACCTTC. As protein: CSVWDSGGYTF.